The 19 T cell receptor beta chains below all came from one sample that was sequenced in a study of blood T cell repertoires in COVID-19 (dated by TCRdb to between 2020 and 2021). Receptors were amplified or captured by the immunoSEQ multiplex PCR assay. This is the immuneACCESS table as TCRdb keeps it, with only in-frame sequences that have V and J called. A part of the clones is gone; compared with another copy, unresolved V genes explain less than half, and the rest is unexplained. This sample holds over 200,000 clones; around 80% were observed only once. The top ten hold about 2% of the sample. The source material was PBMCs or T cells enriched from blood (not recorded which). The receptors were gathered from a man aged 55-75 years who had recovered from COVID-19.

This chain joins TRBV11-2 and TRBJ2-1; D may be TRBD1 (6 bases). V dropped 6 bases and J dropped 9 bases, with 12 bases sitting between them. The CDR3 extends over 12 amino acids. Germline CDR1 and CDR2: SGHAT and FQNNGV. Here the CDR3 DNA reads TGTGCCAGCAGTGCTACAGGGATTGAGCAGTTCTTC. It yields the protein CASSATGIEQFF. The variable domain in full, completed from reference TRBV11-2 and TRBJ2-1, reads EAGVAQSPRYKIIEKRQSVAFWCNPISGHATLYWYQQILGQGPKLLIQFQNNGVVDDSQLPKDRFSAERLKGVDSTLKIQPAKLEDSAVYLCASSATGIEQFFGPGTRLTVL.

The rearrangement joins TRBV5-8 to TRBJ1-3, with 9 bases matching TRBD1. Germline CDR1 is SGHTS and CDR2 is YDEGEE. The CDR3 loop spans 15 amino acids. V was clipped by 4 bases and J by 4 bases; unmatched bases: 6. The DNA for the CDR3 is TGTGCCAGCAGCGGGGACAGGGCTGGCGGAAACACCATATATTTT. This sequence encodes CASSGDRAGGNTIYF. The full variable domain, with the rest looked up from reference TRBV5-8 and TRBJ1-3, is EAGVTQSPTHLIKTRGQQATLRCSPISGHTSVYWYQQALGLGLQFLLWYDEGEERNRGNFPPRFSGRQFPNYSSELNVNALELEDSALYLCASSGDRAGGNTIYFGEGSWLTVV.

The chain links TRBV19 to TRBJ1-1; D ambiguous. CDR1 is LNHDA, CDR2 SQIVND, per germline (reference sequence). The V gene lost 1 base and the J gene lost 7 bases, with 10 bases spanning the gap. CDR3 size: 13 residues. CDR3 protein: CASSIVDGLEAFF. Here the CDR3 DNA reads TGTGCCAGTAGTATAGTGGACGGACTTGAAGCTTTCTTT.

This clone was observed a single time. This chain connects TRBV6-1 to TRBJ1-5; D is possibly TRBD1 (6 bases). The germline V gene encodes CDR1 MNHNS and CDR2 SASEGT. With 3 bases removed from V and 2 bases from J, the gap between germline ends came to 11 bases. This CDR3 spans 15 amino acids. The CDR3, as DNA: TGTGCCAGCAGTGATCAGGACAGCCGCAATCAGCCCCAGCATTTT. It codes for CASSDQDSRNQPQHF.

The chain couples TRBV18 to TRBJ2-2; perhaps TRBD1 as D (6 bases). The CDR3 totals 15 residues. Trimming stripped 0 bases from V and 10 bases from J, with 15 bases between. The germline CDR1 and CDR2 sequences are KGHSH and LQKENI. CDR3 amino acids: CASSPPHGQIEELFF. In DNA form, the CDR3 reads TGTGCCAGCTCACCACCCCATGGACAGATCGAGGAGCTGTTTTTT. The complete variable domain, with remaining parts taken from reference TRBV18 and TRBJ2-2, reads NAGVMQNPRHLVRRRGQEARLRCSPMKGHSHVYWYRQLPEEGLKFMVYLQKENIIDESGMPKERFSAEFPKEGPSILRIQQVVRGDSAAYFCASSPPHGQIEELFFGEGSRLTVL.

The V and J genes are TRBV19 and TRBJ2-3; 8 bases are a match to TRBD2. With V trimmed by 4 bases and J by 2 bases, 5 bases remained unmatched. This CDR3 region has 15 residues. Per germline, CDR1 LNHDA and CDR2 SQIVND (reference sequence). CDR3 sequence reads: CASSSGGPNTDTQYF. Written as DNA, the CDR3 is TGTGCCAGTAGTAGCGGGGGGCCAAACACAGATACGCAGTATTTT.

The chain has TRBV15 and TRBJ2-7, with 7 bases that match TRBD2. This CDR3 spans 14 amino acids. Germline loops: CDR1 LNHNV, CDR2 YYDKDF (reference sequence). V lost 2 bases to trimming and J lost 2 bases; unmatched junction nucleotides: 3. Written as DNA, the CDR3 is TGTGCCACCAGCAGAAGCGGGGTAACCTACGAGCAGTACTTC. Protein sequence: CATSRSGVTYEQYF.

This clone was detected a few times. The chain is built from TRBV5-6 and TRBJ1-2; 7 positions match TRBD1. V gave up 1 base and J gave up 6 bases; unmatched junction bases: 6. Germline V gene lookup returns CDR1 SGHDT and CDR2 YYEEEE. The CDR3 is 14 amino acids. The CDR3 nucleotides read TGTGCCAGCAGCTTGCACAGGGGAGATCATGGCTACACCTTC. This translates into CASSLHRGDHGYTF.

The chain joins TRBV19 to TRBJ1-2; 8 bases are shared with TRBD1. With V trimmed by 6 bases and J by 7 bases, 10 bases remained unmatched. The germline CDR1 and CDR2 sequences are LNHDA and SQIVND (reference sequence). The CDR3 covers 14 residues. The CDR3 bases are TGTGCCAGTAGGATCACAGGACAGGGATTTGGCTACACCTTC. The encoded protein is CASRITGQGFGYTF. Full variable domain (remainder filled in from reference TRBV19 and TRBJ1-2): DGGITQSPKYLFRKEGQNVTLSCEQNLNHDAMYWYRQDPGQGLRLIYYSQIVNDFQKGDIAEGYSVSREKKESFPLTVTSAQKNPTAFYLCASRITGQGFGYTFGSGTRLTVV.

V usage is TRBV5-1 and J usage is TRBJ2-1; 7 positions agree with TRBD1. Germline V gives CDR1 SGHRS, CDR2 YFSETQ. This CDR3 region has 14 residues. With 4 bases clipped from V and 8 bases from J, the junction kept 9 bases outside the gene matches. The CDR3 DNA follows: TGCGCCAGCAGCGAATTCTACAGGGGCTATGAGCAGTTCTTC. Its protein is CASSEFYRGYEQFF.

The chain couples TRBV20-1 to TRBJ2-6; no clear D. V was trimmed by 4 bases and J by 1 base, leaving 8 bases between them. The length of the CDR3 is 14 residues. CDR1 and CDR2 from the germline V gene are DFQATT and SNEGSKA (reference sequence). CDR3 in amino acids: CSAIDGSGANVLTF. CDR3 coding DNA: TGCAGTGCTATTGACGGGTCTGGGGCCAACGTCCTGACTTTC.

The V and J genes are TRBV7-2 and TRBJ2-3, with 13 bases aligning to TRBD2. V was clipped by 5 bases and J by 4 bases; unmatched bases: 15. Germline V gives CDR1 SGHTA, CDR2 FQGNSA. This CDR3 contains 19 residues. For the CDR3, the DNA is TGTGCCAGCAGCCCCCGACTAGCGGGGGGAAACTACCCCCCAGATACGCAGTATTTT. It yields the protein CASSPRLAGGNYPPDTQYF.

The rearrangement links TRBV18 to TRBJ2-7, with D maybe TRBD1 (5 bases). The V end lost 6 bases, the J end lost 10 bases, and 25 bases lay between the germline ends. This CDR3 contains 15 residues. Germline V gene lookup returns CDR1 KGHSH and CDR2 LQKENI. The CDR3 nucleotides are TGTGCCAGCTCCCCGCGGAAGGACACATATCCCGATCAGTACTTC. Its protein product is CASSPRKDTYPDQYF.

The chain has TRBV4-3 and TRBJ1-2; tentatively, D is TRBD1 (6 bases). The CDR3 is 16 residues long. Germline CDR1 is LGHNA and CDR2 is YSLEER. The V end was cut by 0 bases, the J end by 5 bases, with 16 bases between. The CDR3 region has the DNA TGCGCCAGCAGCCAAGAATGGTCAGGGGCTTCATATGGCTACACCTTC. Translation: CASSQEWSGASYGYTF.

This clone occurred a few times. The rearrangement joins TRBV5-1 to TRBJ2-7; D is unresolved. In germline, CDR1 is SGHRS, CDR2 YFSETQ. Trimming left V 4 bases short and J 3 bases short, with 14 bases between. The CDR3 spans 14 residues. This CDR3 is CASSIRLENYEQYF. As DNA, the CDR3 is TGCGCCAGCAGCATAAGACTCGAGAACTACGAGCAGTACTTC.

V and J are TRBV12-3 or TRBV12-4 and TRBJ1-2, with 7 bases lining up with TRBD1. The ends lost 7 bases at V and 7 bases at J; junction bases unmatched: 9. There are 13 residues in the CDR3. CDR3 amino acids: CASNAGTEGGYTF. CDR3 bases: TGTGCCAGCAACGCCGGGACAGAGGGTGGCTACACCTTC.

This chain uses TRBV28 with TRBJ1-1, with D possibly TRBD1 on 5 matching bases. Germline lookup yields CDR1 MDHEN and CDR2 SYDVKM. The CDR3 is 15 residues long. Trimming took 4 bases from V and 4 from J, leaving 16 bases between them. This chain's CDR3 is CASSSGTGGPTEAFF. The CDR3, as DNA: TGTGCCAGCAGTTCCGGGACGGGGGGACCCACTGAAGCTTTCTTT.

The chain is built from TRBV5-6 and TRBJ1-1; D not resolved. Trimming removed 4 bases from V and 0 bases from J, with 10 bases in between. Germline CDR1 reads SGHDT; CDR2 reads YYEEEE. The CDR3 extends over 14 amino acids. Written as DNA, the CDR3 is TGTGCCAGCAGCAAACAAATCATGAACACTGAAGCTTTCTTT. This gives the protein CASSKQIMNTEAFF. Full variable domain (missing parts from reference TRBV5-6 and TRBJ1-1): DAGVTQSPTHLIKTRGQQVTLRCSPKSGHDTVSWYQQALGQGPQFIFQYYEEEERQRGNFPDRFSGHQFPNYSSELNVNALLLGDSALYLCASSKQIMNTEAFFGQGTRLTVV.

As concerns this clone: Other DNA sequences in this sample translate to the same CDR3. CDR3 sequence: CASSEGLRYGYTF. Here the CDR3 DNA reads TGTGCCAGCAGTGAAGGCCTTAGATACGGCTACACCTTC. This rearrangement joins TRBV6-1 to TRBJ1-2, with D unclear. Trimming pared 1 base from V and 8 bases from J, leaving 11 bases between. There are 13 residues in the CDR3. Germline-derived CDR1 and CDR2 are MNHNS and SASEGT.